This T cell receptor beta chain was obtained from a study of blood T cell repertoires in COVID-19. Study-wide context: Whether acute or convalescent, the COVID-19 samples came from the United States, Italy and Spain. In each case, the material was cDNA or gDNA derived from T cells, B-cell-depleted T cells, or PBMCs.

The CDR3 length is 13 residues. Germline loops: CDR1 SGHRS, CDR2 YFSETQ. V was clipped by 0 bases and J by 6 bases; unmatched bases: 1. Methods used by the authors: Using reference gene primer amplification, nucleated cell counts were estimated. Libraries were prepared by immunoSEQ multiplex PCR; TCRdb keeps only in-frame clonotypes and omits some of them. That table furnishes V, J and clone size, whereas the DNA furnished D and trimming. The sample yields fewer than 70,000 clones, approximately 82% seen once. Source material: peripheral blood. The TCR originated in a woman aged 55 to 70 with acute or convalescent COVID-19. The J gene is TRBJ2-3, the V gene TRBV5-1; 7 bases are a match to TRBD1. Written as DNA, the CDR3 is TGCGCCAGCAGCTTGGGACAGGGCGATACGCAGTATTTT. Its translation: CASSLGQGDTQYF.